The 23 T cell receptor beta chains below come from one sample, sequenced in a study of T cells expressing NK-cell markers. TCRdb reprocessed the 5' RACE reads; each CDR3 protein has one entry and no DNA is given. Recorded for this sample: approximately 460,000 distinct CDR3 sequences. Sequencing was done on a sample of blood T cells: a sorted CD56 or NKG2C T cell subset, CD4+ or CD8+ T cells, or bulk PBMC T cells (not recorded which). The receptor source for this set is a woman between 18 and 69 years old in good health.

The V call is TRBV7-8, the J call TRBJ2-1. The CDR3 has 13 residues. CDR1 SGHVS and CDR2 FQNEAQ come from the germline V gene. The chain's CDR3 is CASSLERVGEQFF.

The chain employs TRBV20-1 and TRBJ2-2; TCRdb lists TRBD2, though no DNA is available to test this call. The CDR3 extends over 13 amino acids. Germline assignment: CDR1 DFQATT and CDR2 SNEGSKA (reference sequence). CDR3 protein: CSARTSKNGELFF.

V gene TRBV5-1 combines with J gene TRBJ2-6; TCRdb reports TRBD1, a call that lacks DNA to check it against. CDR1 is SGHRS, CDR2 YFSETQ, per germline. The CDR3 loop spans 15 amino acids. The CDR3 loop is CASSSGGYGANVLTF.

The rearrangement joins TRBV6-1 to TRBJ2-7; TCRdb gives TRBD2 as the D gene, but with no DNA this cannot be confirmed. This CDR3 is built from 14 residues. Germline CDR1 and CDR2: MNHNS and SASEGT. The CDR3 loop is CASSPGSGGYEQYF.

J is TRBJ2-1 and V is TRBV20-1; TCRdb calls TRBD2, which cannot be checked without DNA. This CDR3 spans 14 amino acids. CDR1 and CDR2 from the germline V gene are DFQATT and SNEGSKA (reference sequence). CDR3 residues: CSAGGGLGYNEQFF.

The chain carries TRBV10-3 and TRBJ2-1; with no DNA, the TCRdb D assignment of TRBD1 cannot be verified. The CDR3 spans 15 residues. The germline gives CDR1 ENHRY, CDR2 SYGVKD. CDR3 residues: CAIRDDPGRYNEQFF.

The rearrangement joins TRBV6-1 to TRBJ2-1; TCRdb's assignment of TRBD2 cannot be checked, as there is no DNA. The germline V gene encodes CDR1 MNHNS and CDR2 SASEGT. The CDR3 spans 15 residues. The CDR3 region is CASTSGGALYNEQFF.

This rearrangement joins TRBV7-2 to TRBJ1-5; checking the TCRdb D call of TRBD1 is not possible without DNA. This CDR3 has 16 residues. Germline assignment: CDR1 SGHTA and CDR2 FQGNSA. The CDR3 loop reads CASSLATGPNQRPQHF.

V usage is TRBV7-2 and J usage is TRBJ2-5; the TCRdb D gene call, TRBD2, has no DNA to confirm it. The germline V gene encodes CDR1 SGHTA and CDR2 FQGNSA. CDR3 length: 14 amino acids. CDR3 region: CASSRLAGGETQYF. The complete variable domain, with remaining parts taken from reference TRBV7-2 and TRBJ2-5, reads GAGVSQSPSNKVTEKGKDVELRCDPISGHTALYWYRQSLGQGLEFLIYFQGNSAPDKSGLPSDRFSAERTGGSVSTLTIQRTQQEDSAVYLCASSRLAGGETQYFGPGTRLLVL.

The chain employs TRBV7-8 and TRBJ2-3; the D gene TCRdb calls, TRBD2, cannot be checked with no DNA. Germline V gene lookup returns CDR1 SGHVS and CDR2 FQNEAQ. There are 15 residues in the CDR3. The CDR3: CASSSPAGATDTQYF.

The chain carries TRBV5-1 and TRBJ2-1; TCRdb reports TRBD2, a call that lacks DNA to check it against. The CDR3 loop spans 14 amino acids. Per the germline V gene, CDR1 is SGHRS and CDR2 is YFSETQ. CDR3 amino acids: CASSLYGESNEQFF.

The chain employs TRBV25-1 and TRBJ2-1; TCRdb selects TRBD1, and the lack of DNA leaves this call unchecked. CDR1 and CDR2 from the germline V gene are MGHDK and SYGVNS. The CDR3 has 15 amino acids. CDR3 in amino acids: CASGPRGQSHVEQFF.

The chain employs TRBV12-3 or TRBV12-4 and TRBJ1-1; absent DNA, TCRdb's TRBD1 call cannot be checked. The length of the CDR3 is 14 residues. The CDR3 loop is CASSRQGRETEAFF.

The chain is built from TRBV4-2 and TRBJ1-6; TCRdb's D call, TRBD1, is unchecked because there is no DNA. The germline CDR1 and CDR2 sequences are LGHNA and YNFKEQ. The CDR3 runs 18 residues. The CDR3 is CASSPDPREVGYNSPLHF.

This chain connects TRBV7-9 to TRBJ2-3; there is no DNA to check the TCRdb D call of TRBD2. The CDR3 is 15 residues long. The germline V gene has CDR1 SEHNR and CDR2 FQNEAQ (reference sequence). The CDR3 is CASATSVSSTDTQYF. Variable domain in full (rest from reference TRBV7-9 and TRBJ2-3): DTGVSQNPRHKITKRGQNVTFRCDPISEHNRLYWYRQTLGQGPEFLTYFQNEAQLEKSRLLSDRFSAERPKGSFSTLEIQRTEQGDSAMYLCASATSVSSTDTQYFGPGTRLTVL.

The chain couples TRBV4-1 to TRBJ2-1; there is no DNA to check the TCRdb D call of TRBD1. The germline gives CDR1 MGHRA, CDR2 YSYEKL. This CDR3 is built from 14 residues. CDR3 protein: CASSQGRGGGEQFF.

The V and J genes are TRBV5-1 and TRBJ2-1; checking the TCRdb D call of TRBD1 is not possible without DNA. The CDR3 totals 15 residues. The germline V gene encodes CDR1 SGHRS and CDR2 YFSETQ. CDR3 protein: CASSLEGGNYNEQFF.

This chain uses TRBV10-3 with TRBJ2-2; checking the TCRdb D call of TRBD2 is not possible without DNA. The CDR3 is 17 residues long. From germline, CDR1 is ENHRY and CDR2 SYGVKD. The CDR3 loop is CAISESSARAGTGELFF.

The gene calls are TRBV7-2 and TRBJ2-2. CDR3 size: 15 residues. The V gene's germline CDR1 is SGHTA and CDR2 FQGNSA. CDR3 amino acids: CASSFLDLGTGELFF.

The chain couples TRBV20-1 to TRBJ1-5; the TCRdb D gene call, TRBD1, has no DNA to confirm it. The CDR3 sequence is 15 residues long. Germline loops: CDR1 DFQATT, CDR2 SNEGSKA (reference sequence). The CDR3 reads CSAREDTYSNQPQHF.

The CDR3 spells CASLTRPAGELFF. This chain uses TRBV27 with TRBJ2-2. Germline values: CDR1 MNHEY, CDR2 SMNVEV (reference sequence). The CDR3 length is 13 residues.

The rearrangement uses TRBV10-2 and TRBJ1-5; TCRdb picks TRBD1, but there is no DNA to check that call. This CDR3 contains 17 residues. In germline, CDR1 is WSHSY, CDR2 SAAADI. CDR3 region: CASTESGLGGSNQPQHF.

The chain carries TRBV5-4 and TRBJ2-1; TCRdb lists TRBD2, though no DNA is available to test this call. The CDR3 totals 16 residues. Germline CDR1 reads SGHNT; CDR2 reads YYREEE (reference sequence). CDR3 in amino acids: CASSIEGRTIYNEQFF.